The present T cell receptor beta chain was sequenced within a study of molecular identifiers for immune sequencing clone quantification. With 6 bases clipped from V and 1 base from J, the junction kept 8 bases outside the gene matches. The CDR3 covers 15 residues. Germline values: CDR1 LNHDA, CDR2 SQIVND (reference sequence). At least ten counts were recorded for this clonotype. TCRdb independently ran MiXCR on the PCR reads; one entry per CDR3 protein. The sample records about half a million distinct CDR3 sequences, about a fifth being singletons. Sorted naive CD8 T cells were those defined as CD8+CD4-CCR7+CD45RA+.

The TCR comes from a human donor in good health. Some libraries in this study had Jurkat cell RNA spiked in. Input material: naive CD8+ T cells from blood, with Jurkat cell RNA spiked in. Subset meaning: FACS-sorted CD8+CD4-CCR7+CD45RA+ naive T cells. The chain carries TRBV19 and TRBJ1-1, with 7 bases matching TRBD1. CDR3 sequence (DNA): TGTGCCAGTAGCTTTACAGGGGCAGGGAACACTGAAGCTTTCTTT. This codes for CASSFTGAGNTEAFF.